Sequencing of this TCR beta chain was carried out in a study of breast tumors, draining lymph nodes, adjacent tissues. Study-wide points: The data were judged consistent with most tumor T cells coming from lymph node and expanding in tumor. Data only fit, rather than demonstrated, lymph node origin of most tumor T cells.

Samples came from axillary lymph nodes draining the breast cancer. TCRdb re-analysed the multiplex PCR reads in MiXCR, keeping a single row per CDR3 protein. This sample yields some 97,000 distinct CDR3 sequences, of which 21% are seen a single time; less than 1.5% belongs to the top ten. This clonotype was counted at least ten times. As yet, its antigen is unknown. The CDR3 runs to 16 residues. Germline V gene lookup returns CDR1 SGHVS and CDR2 FQNEAQ. After removal of 0 bases from V and 5 bases from J, the junction contained 7 bases not matched to a gene. Sequenced input: axillary lymph node tissue. This chain joins TRBV7-8 and TRBJ2-7; 10 positions agree with TRBD1. The source of this sequence is a female donor with breast cancer. Some clones in this sample may be carry-over from other donors' samples. The CDR3 reads CASSLAGGQGVNEQYF. CDR3 coding DNA: TGTGCCAGCAGCTTAGCAGGTGGACAGGGGGTTAACGAGCAGTACTTC. The full variable domain, in which reference TRBV7-8 and TRBJ2-7 provide the parts outside the CDR3, is GAGVSQSPRYKVAKRGQDVALRCDPISGHVSLFWYQQALGQGPEFLTYFQNEAQLDKSGLPSDRFFAERPEGSVSTLKIQRTQQEDSAVYLCASSLAGGQGVNEQYFGPGTRLTVT.